This section outlines one TCR beta chain sequence together with its context. Its specificity is unknown. This record comes from a study of cytomegalovirus exposure and HLA in healthy donors. Overall study results and limits: The Asian-associated ancestry cluster reportedly had fewer N-insertions than the approximately 610-donor mean in a later analysis.

Amplification used 60 Vbeta primers and 13 Jbeta primers. Repertoires were generated with immunoSEQ multiplex PCR, while TCRdb's copy carries only in-frame clones and drops some. The repertoire holds roughly 120,000 clones, with less than 80% as singletons. Sequencing was done on a sample of PBMCs. The TCR sequence derives from a woman aged 40 to 50 in good health and CMV-seropositive.

CDR3 nucleotides: TGTGCCAGTAGTGCGGGACAGGGATCCTACGAGCAGTACTTC. Translation gives CASSAGQGSYEQYF. The V call is TRBV19, the J call TRBJ2-7; TRBD1 aligns across 9 bases. The V gene end was trimmed by 5 bases and the J gene end by 1 base; junction bases not matched to a gene: 3. Per germline, CDR1 LNHDA and CDR2 SQIVND (reference sequence). The CDR3 runs to 14 residues.